The T cell receptor beta chain described here comes from a study of T cell repertoires in cytomegalovirus infection. V was shortened by 2 bases and J by 7 bases, with 11 bases between the two germline ends. Germline CDR1 MDHEN, CDR2 SYDVKM. CDR3 size: 14 residues. As for this clonotype: Its cognate antigen is unknown.

TCRdb re-called the reads with MiXCR, one entry per CDR3 protein. The table has a few hundred thousand distinct CDR3 sequences, roughly 13% seen once. Study-wide results and limits: HLA-C-restricted CMV clonotypes gave the most frequent clonotype in two of eight donors.

The sequence was obtained from a human donor in good health (CMV status not recorded). Some clones in this sample may be carry-over from other donors' samples. The material sequenced was PBMCs. The chain has TRBV28 and TRBJ1-4; possibly TRBD1 for D (5 bases). CDR3 sequence reads: CASSLKGLGEKLFF. Written as DNA, the CDR3 is TGTGCCAGCAGTTTAAAGGGGTTGGGTGAAAAACTGTTTTTT.